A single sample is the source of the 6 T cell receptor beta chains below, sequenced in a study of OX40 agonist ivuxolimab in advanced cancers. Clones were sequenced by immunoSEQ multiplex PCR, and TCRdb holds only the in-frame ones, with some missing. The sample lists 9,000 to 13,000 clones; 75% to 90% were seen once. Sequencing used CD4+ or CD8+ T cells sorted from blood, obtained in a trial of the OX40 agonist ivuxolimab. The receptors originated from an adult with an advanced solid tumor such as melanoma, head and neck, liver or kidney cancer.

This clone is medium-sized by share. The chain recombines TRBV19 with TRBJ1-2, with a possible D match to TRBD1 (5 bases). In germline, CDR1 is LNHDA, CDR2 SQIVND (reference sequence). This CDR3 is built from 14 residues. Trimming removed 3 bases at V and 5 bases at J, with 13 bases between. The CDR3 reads CASSISGTAYGYTF. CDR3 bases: TGTGCCAGTAGTATTTCGGGGACGGCTTATGGCTACACCTTC. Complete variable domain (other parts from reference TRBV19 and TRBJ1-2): DGGITQSPKYLFRKEGQNVTLSCEQNLNHDAMYWYRQDPGQGLRLIYYSQIVNDFQKGDIAEGYSVSREKKESFPLTVTSAQKNPTAFYLCASSISGTAYGYTFGSGTRLTVV.

The CDR3, as DNA: TGTGCCAGCAGTGAAGGCTATAACCACTACGAGCAGTACTTC. Protein: CASSEGYNHYEQYF. The chain combines TRBV2 with TRBJ2-7; no reliable D call. The CDR3 runs 14 residues. With 1 base removed from V and 3 bases from J, the gap between germline ends came to 10 bases. CDR1 is SNHLY and CDR2 is FYNNEI in the germline V gene.

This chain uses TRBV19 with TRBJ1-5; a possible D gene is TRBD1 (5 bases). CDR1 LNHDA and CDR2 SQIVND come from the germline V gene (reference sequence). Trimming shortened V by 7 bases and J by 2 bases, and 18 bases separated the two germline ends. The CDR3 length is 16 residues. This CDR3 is CASKGLGGFGNQPQHF. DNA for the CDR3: TGTGCCAGTAAGGGTTTGGGGGGGTTTGGCAATCAGCCCCAGCATTTT.

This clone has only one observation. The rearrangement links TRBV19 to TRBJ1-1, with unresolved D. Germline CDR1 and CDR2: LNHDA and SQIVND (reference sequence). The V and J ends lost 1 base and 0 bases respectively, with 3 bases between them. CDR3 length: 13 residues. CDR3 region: CASSIGMNTEAFF. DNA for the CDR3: TGTGCCAGTAGTATAGGAATGAACACTGAAGCTTTCTTT.

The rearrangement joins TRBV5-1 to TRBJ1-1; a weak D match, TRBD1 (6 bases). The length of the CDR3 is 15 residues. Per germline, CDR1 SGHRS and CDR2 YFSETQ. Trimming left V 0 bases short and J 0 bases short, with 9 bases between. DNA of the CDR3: TGCGCCAGCAGCTTGGGGACAGCTCTGAACACTGAAGCTTTCTTT. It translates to CASSLGTALNTEAFF.

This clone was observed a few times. The CDR3 protein is CASRYGGGLPSYEQYF. Here the CDR3 DNA reads TGTGCCAGCAGATATGGGGGGGGTTTACCCTCCTACGAGCAGTACTTC. The chain has TRBV5-6 and TRBJ2-7; 7 nucleotides align to TRBD2. The CDR3 has 16 residues. Germline loops: CDR1 SGHDT, CDR2 YYEEEE. The junction had 11 bases not matched to a gene; V was cut back by 5 bases and J by 0 bases.